This T cell receptor (beta chain) was sequenced during a study of OX40 agonist ivuxolimab in advanced cancers. Sequencing was performed with immunoSEQ multiplex PCR; in TCRdb, only in-frame clones are kept and a portion is missing. The sample lists some 59,000 clones, approximately 80% seen once, with roughly 2.3% in the top ten. V gave up 2 bases and J gave up 3 bases, with 10 bases separating them. Germline V lookup: CDR1 MNHEY, CDR2 SMNVEV (reference sequence). The length of the CDR3 is 14 residues. This TCR derives from an adult with an advanced solid tumor such as melanoma, head and neck, liver or kidney cancer. Sample: CD4+ or CD8+ T cells sorted from blood, taken in a trial of the OX40 agonist ivuxolimab. This chain joins TRBV27 and TRBJ1-1; no clear D. The chain's CDR3 is CASSLLDGYTEAFF. CDR3 bases: TGTGCCAGCAGTTTACTGGACGGATACACTGAAGCTTTCTTT.